This TCR beta chain was sequenced in a study of shared clonotypes between healthy human individuals. The CDR3 covers 13 residues. The ends lost 2 bases at V and 3 bases at J; junction bases unmatched: 4. Germline CDR1 SQVTM, CDR2 ANQGSEA. Some clones are missing from TCRdb's copy, which holds only in-frame ones; the method was immunoSEQ multiplex PCR. The table includes 550,000 to 800,000 clones, roughly 70% detected once. The sequence came from a woman aged 25 to 39 in good health. The chain has TRBV29-1 and TRBJ2-7; 7 bases agree with TRBD1. Material: memory CD4+ T cells sorted from blood. Subset indicated: CD45RA-negative fraction. This CDR3 is CSVEKAGGYEQYF. Written as DNA, the CDR3 is TGCAGCGTTGAAAAGGCAGGGGGCTACGAGCAGTACTTC.